The rows below give T cell receptor beta chains drawn from one sample of a study of post-analysis software for immune sequencing data. TCRdb reanalysed the PCR reads using MiXCR and keeps one entry per CDR3 protein. The sample contains 380,000 or so distinct CDR3 sequences, roughly 38% of which appear only once. The sequenced sample was blood. The receptors were gathered from a girl between 10 and 17 years old with multiple sclerosis. Each CDR3 is given with its conserved first and last residue. The order of the fields is CDR3 length, clone size, J gene, D gene, V gene, CDR3 protein, CDR3 DNA. A D gene is named only where the DNA matches it firmly. Clone size is given for some rows only: seen once, a few or many times, or a class if the clone is expanded.

len: 12
abundance: NA
j_gene: TRBJ2-5
d_gene: NA
v_gene: TRBV12-3/TRBV12-4
CDR3aa: CASGQLQETQYF
CDR3nt: TGTGCCAGCGGACAGCTTCAAGAGACCCAGTACTTC

len: 15
abundance: NA
j_gene: TRBJ2-3
d_gene: NA
v_gene: TRBV5-1
CDR3aa: CAGSLITPGTDTQYF
CDR3nt: TGCGCCGGCAGCTTGATCACACCTGGCACAGATACGCAGTATTTT

len: 16
abundance: few
j_gene: TRBJ1-1
d_gene: NA
v_gene: TRBV5-1
CDR3aa: CASSVLGGSGYTEAFF
CDR3nt: TGCGCCAGCAGCGTCCTCGGGGGGTCGGGGTACACTGAAGCTTTCTTT

len: 17
abundance: NA
j_gene: TRBJ1-6
d_gene: NA
v_gene: TRBV12-3/TRBV12-4
CDR3aa: CANSYASGSAYNSPLHF
CDR3nt: TGTGCCAACAGTTACGCCTCGGGGTCTGCCTATAATTCACCCCTCCACTTT

len: 14
abundance: NA
j_gene: TRBJ2-3
d_gene: NA
v_gene: TRBV19
CDR3aa: CASSQNRGTDTQYF
CDR3nt: TGTGCCAGTAGTCAGAACAGGGGCACAGATACGCAGTATTTT

len: 13
abundance: NA
j_gene: TRBJ2-2
d_gene: NA
v_gene: TRBV27
CDR3aa: CASRPRFTGELFF
CDR3nt: TGTGCCAGCAGGCCGAGATTCACCGGGGAGCTGTTTTTT

len: 14
abundance: NA
j_gene: TRBJ2-3
d_gene: TRBD2
v_gene: TRBV10-3
CDR3aa: CAISAAGGPDTQYF
CDR3nt: TGTGCCATCAGTGCAGCGGGGGGGCCTGATACGCAGTATTTT

len: 16
abundance: NA
j_gene: TRBJ2-2
d_gene: TRBD2
v_gene: TRBV7-3
CDR3aa: CASSPLAGGNTGELFF
CDR3nt: TGTGCCAGCAGCCCGCTAGCGGGGGGGAACACCGGGGAGCTGTTTTTT

len: 15
abundance: NA
j_gene: TRBJ2-1
d_gene: TRBD2
v_gene: TRBV4-1
CDR3aa: CASSQDGAGDVEQFF
CDR3nt: TGCGCCAGCAGCCAAGATGGGGCGGGGGACGTTGAGCAGTTCTTC

len: 17
abundance: NA
j_gene: TRBJ2-5
d_gene: NA
v_gene: TRBV5-8
CDR3aa: CASSLLDQLGGRETQYF
CDR3nt: TGTGCCAGCAGCTTGTTAGACCAGCTAGGAGGGCGTGAGACCCAGTACTTC

len: 16
abundance: few
j_gene: TRBJ2-7
d_gene: NA
v_gene: TRBV7-2
CDR3aa: CASSLGSRINSYEQYF
CDR3nt: TGTGCCAGCAGCTTAGGAAGTAGGATCAACTCCTACGAGCAGTACTTC

len: 13
abundance: NA
j_gene: TRBJ2-7
d_gene: NA
v_gene: TRBV15
CDR3aa: CANVSRGADEQYF
CDR3nt: TGTGCCAACGTATCCAGGGGGGCGGACGAGCAGTACTTC

len: 11
abundance: NA
j_gene: TRBJ2-4
d_gene: NA
v_gene: TRBV20-1
CDR3aa: CSAVTRKAQYF
CDR3nt: TGCAGTGCCGTCACACGGAAGGCTCAGTACTTC